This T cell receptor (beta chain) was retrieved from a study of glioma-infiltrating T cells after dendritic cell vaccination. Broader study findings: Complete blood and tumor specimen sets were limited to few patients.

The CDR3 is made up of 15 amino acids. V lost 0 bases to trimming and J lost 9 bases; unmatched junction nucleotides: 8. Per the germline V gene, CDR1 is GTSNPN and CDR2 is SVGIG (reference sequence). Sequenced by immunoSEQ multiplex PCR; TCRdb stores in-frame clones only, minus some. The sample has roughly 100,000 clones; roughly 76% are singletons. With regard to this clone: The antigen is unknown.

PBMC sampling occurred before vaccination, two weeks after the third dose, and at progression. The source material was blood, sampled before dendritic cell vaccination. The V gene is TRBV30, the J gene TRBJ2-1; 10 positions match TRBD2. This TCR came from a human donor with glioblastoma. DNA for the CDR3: TGTGCCTGGAGTGTACAAGCGGGGGGGCTGGGTGAGCAGTTCTTC. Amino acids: CAWSVQAGGLGEQFF.